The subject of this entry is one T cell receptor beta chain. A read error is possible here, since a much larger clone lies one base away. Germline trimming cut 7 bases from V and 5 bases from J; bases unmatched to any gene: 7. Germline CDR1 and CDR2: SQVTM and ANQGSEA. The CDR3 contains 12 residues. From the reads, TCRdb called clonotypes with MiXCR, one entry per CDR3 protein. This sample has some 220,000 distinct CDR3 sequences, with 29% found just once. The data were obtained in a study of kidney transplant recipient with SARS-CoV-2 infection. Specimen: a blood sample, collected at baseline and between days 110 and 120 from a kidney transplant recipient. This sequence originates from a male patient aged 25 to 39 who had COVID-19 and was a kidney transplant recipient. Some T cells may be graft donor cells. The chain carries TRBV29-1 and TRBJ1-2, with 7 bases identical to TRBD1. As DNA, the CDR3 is TGCAGCGGTGGGACAGACGGGTATGGCTACACCTTC. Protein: CSGGTDGYGYTF.